The 18 T cell receptor beta chains below come from one sample, sequenced in a study of cytomegalovirus exposure and HLA in healthy donors. Use of 60 Vbeta and 13 Jbeta primers characterized the PCR. Method: immunoSEQ multiplex PCR; TCRdb's copy keeps in-frame clones and lacks some. The sample lists fewer than 200,000 clones; roughly 80% were seen once. The sequenced sample consisted of PBMCs. These receptors were obtained from a man between 60 and 75 years old in good health and CMV-seronegative.

CDR3 DNA sequence: TGTGCCAGCAGCTACAAAATGCCGGGCACCGGGGAGCTGTTTTTT. It translates to CASSYKMPGTGELFF. The rearrangement links TRBV6-5 to TRBJ2-2; the D is unclear. Germline V lookup: CDR1 MNHEY, CDR2 SVGAGI. The V gene lost 6 bases and the J gene lost 4 bases, with 15 bases spanning the gap. This CDR3 has 15 amino acids.

The rearrangement links TRBV6-6 to TRBJ1-1; tentative D call: TRBD1 (6 bases). The germline CDR1 and CDR2 sequences are MNHNY and SVGAGI (reference sequence). This CDR3 has 15 amino acids. V lost 5 bases, J lost 0 bases, and 13 bases lay in between. This CDR3 is CASSDRSFLNTEAFF. The DNA for the CDR3 is TGTGCCAGCAGTGACAGGTCCTTCTTGAACACTGAAGCTTTCTTT.

Note on this clone: Different DNA sequences within this sample yield the same CDR3. The chain uses TRBV2 and TRBJ1-5; D is undetermined. CDR3 length: 12 residues. Germline lookup yields CDR1 SNHLY and CDR2 FYNNEI. V lost 3 bases to trimming and J lost 6 bases, with 6 bases between them. The CDR3 is CASSDGGQPQHF. CDR3 bases: TGTGCCAGCAGTGATGGCGGTCAGCCCCAGCATTTT.

Only a few counts were recorded for this clone. V is TRBV5-1 and J is TRBJ1-2; TRBD1 agrees at 11 bases. The CDR3 is 15 amino acids. Germline trimming cut 7 bases from V and 4 bases from J; bases unmatched to any gene: 9. The V gene's germline CDR1 is SGHRS and CDR2 YFSETQ. The chain's CDR3 is CASGLGDRGTYGYTF. The DNA for the CDR3 is TGCGCCAGCGGACTTGGGGACAGGGGGACCTATGGCTACACCTTC.

The chain is built from TRBV5-1 and TRBJ1-1; 8 positions agree with TRBD1. The ends lost 4 bases at V and 4 bases at J; junction bases unmatched: 6. Germline V gene lookup returns CDR1 SGHRS and CDR2 YFSETQ. The CDR3 is 14 residues long. The CDR3 loop reads CASSPGQGLTEAFF. CDR3 DNA sequence: TGCGCCAGCAGCCCAGGACAGGGTCTCACTGAAGCTTTCTTT.

V usage is TRBV5-1 and J usage is TRBJ1-5; D perhaps matches TRBD1 (5 bases). Trimming pared 0 bases from V and 4 bases from J, leaving 14 bases between. The germline gives CDR1 SGHRS, CDR2 YFSETQ. The CDR3 length is 16 residues. CDR3 bases: TGCGCCAGCAGCTTGGATCCCTTGGGGCCTAATCAGCCCCAGCATTTT. It specifies CASSLDPLGPNQPQHF.

The CDR3 spells CASSQDGRASGGKNSYNEQFF. CDR3 DNA sequence: TGTGCCAGCAGCCAAGATGGTCGGGCTAGCGGGGGAAAGAACTCCTACAATGAGCAGTTCTTC. The V gene is TRBV4-2, the J gene TRBJ2-1; the match to TRBD2 covers 10 bases. The CDR3 is made up of 21 amino acids. CDR1 is LGHNA and CDR2 is YNFKEQ in the germline V gene. Trimming removed 0 bases from V and 0 bases from J; junction bases left unmatched: 14.

The rearrangement joins TRBV29-1 to TRBJ2-7; 8 bases align to TRBD2. Trimming removed 4 bases from V and 6 bases from J; junction bases left unmatched: 11. This CDR3 comprises 14 residues. The germline gives CDR1 SQVTM, CDR2 ANQGSEA. CDR3 DNA sequence: TGCAGCGTTGCTTCGGGACTAGGGATTCGCGAGCAGTACTTC. Protein product: CSVASGLGIREQYF.

This chain connects TRBV27 to TRBJ2-1; TRBD2 agrees at 10 bases. The junction had 9 bases not matched to a gene; V was cut back by 3 bases and J by 4 bases. Looked up from germline, CDR1 is MNHEY and CDR2 is SMNVEV (reference sequence). The CDR3 extends over 17 amino acids. CDR3 protein: CASSLMLAGAAYNEQFF. The CDR3 DNA reads as TGTGCCAGCAGTTTGATGCTAGCGGGGGCCGCTTACAATGAGCAGTTCTTC.

This chain links TRBV9 with TRBJ1-4, with TRBD1 matching over 10 bases. Germline assignment: CDR1 SGDLS and CDR2 YYNGEE. CDR3 length equals 16 residues. The trim removed 4 bases at V and 1 base at J, leaving 4 bases unmatched. CDR3 protein: CASSYRDRGTNEKLFF. In DNA, the CDR3 is TGTGCCAGCAGCTACCGGGACAGGGGAACTAATGAAAAACTGTTTTTT.

This clone occurred once. The chain recombines TRBV7-8 with TRBJ2-7; D might be TRBD1 (6 bases). The germline gives CDR1 SGHVS, CDR2 FQNEAQ. This CDR3 is 13 amino acids long. V was shortened by 6 bases and J by 1 base, with 10 bases between the two germline ends. As DNA, the CDR3 is TGTGCCAGCAGACCAACAGGGTCCTACGAGCAGTACTTC. Translation: CASRPTGSYEQYF.

The CDR3 here is CASSPGGGMEGEQYF. The CDR3 DNA follows: TGTGCCAGCAGCCCCGGGGGGGGGATGGAGGGCGAGCAGTACTTC. This chain links TRBV5-4 with TRBJ2-7, with 8 bases matching TRBD2. CDR1 and CDR2 (germline): SGHNT, YYREEE (reference sequence). The CDR3 sequence is 15 residues long. Trimming removed 4 bases from V and 6 bases from J; junction bases left unmatched: 12.

V gene TRBV7-2 combines with J gene TRBJ1-2; weak D call: TRBD1 (6 bases). Germline-derived CDR1 and CDR2 are SGHTA and FQGNSA. V shed 4 bases and J shed 4 bases, with 10 bases lying between them. This CDR3 is 13 amino acids long. The CDR3 DNA sequence: TGTGCCAGCAGCTCAGGGGTCCCCTATGGCTACACCTTC. Its protein product is CASSSGVPYGYTF.

This clone has a single count. The chain links TRBV6-1 to TRBJ2-7; 10 bases are a match to TRBD1. The CDR3 is 14 amino acids. The ends lost 5 bases at V and 4 bases at J; junction bases unmatched: 5. Germline V gene lookup returns CDR1 MNHNS and CDR2 SASEGT. This CDR3 reads CASSPRDRGYEQYF. The CDR3 DNA reads as TGTGCCAGCAGTCCTCGGGACAGGGGTTACGAGCAGTACTTC.

This clone was seen once. V gene TRBV30 combines with J gene TRBJ2-1; D may be TRBD2 (6 bases). The CDR3 contains 13 residues. V was pared by 4 bases and J by 9 bases, with 16 bases between. CDR1 is GTSNPN and CDR2 is SVGIG in the germline V gene (reference sequence). The CDR3 spells CAWMRDRSGEQFF. Here the CDR3 DNA reads TGTGCCTGGATGCGGGATCGCTCTGGTGAGCAGTTCTTC.

V gene TRBV11-2 combines with J gene TRBJ1-1; D is possibly TRBD1 (6 bases). V was pared by 6 bases and J by 3 bases, with 17 bases between. The CDR3 has 15 residues. The germline gives CDR1 SGHAT, CDR2 FQNNGV. For the CDR3, the DNA is TGTGCCAGCAGGGCCAAGGACAGTTCCCACACTGAAGCTTTCTTT. This gives the protein CASRAKDSSHTEAFF.

J is TRBJ2-7 and V is TRBV29-1; 7 bases agree with TRBD1. The CDR3 loop spans 13 amino acids. The germline CDR1 and CDR2 sequences are SQVTM and ANQGSEA. Unmatched junction bases numbered 13, after V lost 5 bases and J lost 9 bases. This CDR3 reads CSVRQGSTPGQYF. CDR3 DNA: TGCAGCGTTAGACAGGGTTCCACGCCGGGGCAGTACTTC.

This clone was picked up one time. The J gene is TRBJ2-2, the V gene TRBV30, with D uncertain. This CDR3 is built from 12 residues. V shed 8 bases and J shed 5 bases, with 12 bases lying between them. Germline-derived CDR1 and CDR2 are GTSNPN and SVGIG (reference sequence). The CDR3 sequence: CATLGPTGELFF. For the CDR3, the DNA is TGTGCCACCCTTGGCCCAACCGGGGAGCTGTTTTTT.